The table lists the clone carrying this T cell receptor beta chain with many counts. What it binds is not known. In TCRdb, the reads were re-called with MiXCR into one record per CDR3 protein. The table includes about 320,000 distinct CDR3 sequences, 8% to 10% detected once. The record originates from a study of T cell repertoires in cytomegalovirus infection. Study-wide background: Both CMV infection and a matching HLA type were indicated by public TCR beta signatures. Study results and caveats: HLA-C-restricted TCR beta clonotypes specific for CMV led the ex vivo response. Frequencies of public TCR beta families were cumulated, and this identified carriers of CMV plus the relevant HLA.

The receptor's source is a human donor in good health (CMV status not recorded). Some clones in this sample may be carry-over from other donors' samples. What was sequenced was PBMCs.

The CDR3 spells CASSETASLAENEQFF. The CDR3 DNA follows: TGTGCCAGCAGTGAAACTGCCTCACTAGCGGAAAACGAGCAGTTCTTC. The J gene is TRBJ2-1, the V gene TRBV25-1; 8 nucleotides line up with TRBD2. CDR1 is MGHDK, CDR2 SYGVNS, per germline. The CDR3 runs 16 residues. With V trimmed by 2 bases and J by 10 bases, 13 bases remained unmatched.